This T cell receptor beta chain was found in a study of blood T cell repertoires in COVID-19. Study at large: Whether acute or convalescent, the COVID-19 samples came from the United States, Italy and Spain. PBMCs, B-cell-depleted T cells, or T cells provided the cDNA or gDNA that made up the material.

Per the authors' pipeline: Amplification of reference gene primers provided the estimated nucleated cell counts. Sequenced by immunoSEQ multiplex PCR; TCRdb stores in-frame clones only, minus some. V and J calls and clone size are as listed in that table; D and trimming were resolved from the DNA. The sample holds approximately 77,000 clones; approximately 80% are singletons and the top ten take around 5.2%. Germline values: CDR1 MDHEN, CDR2 SYDVKM. This CDR3 has 13 residues. V lost 6 bases to trimming and J lost 5 bases, with 13 bases between them. V is TRBV28 and J is TRBJ1-1, with D hard to call. Sequencing input: peripheral blood. This clonotype originated in a woman aged 70 to 79 with acute or convalescent COVID-19. In nucleotides, the CDR3 is TGTGCCAGCAGGCCCTCCAGGAGGACTGAAGCTTTCTTT. It yields the protein CASRPSRRTEAFF.